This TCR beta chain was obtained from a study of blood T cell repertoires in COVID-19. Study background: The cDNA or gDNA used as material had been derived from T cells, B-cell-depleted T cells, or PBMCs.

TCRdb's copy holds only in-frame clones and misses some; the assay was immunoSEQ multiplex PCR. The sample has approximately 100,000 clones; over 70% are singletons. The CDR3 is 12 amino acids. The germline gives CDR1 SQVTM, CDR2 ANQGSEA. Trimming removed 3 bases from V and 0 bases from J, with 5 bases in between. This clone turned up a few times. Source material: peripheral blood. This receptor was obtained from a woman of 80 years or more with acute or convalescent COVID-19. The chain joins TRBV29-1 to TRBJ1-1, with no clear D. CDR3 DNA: TGCAGCGTTGATCGGGTGAACACTGAAGCTTTCTTT. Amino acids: CSVDRVNTEAFF.